This TCR beta chain was profiled in a study of blood T cell repertoires in COVID-19 (dated by TCRdb to the early 2020s). About the study as a whole: Collaborator samples came from the United States, Italy and Spain and covered acute and convalescent phases of COVID-19. The prospective study material was composed of cDNA or gDNA derived from T cells, B-cell-depleted T cells, or PBMCs. The dataset comprised deeply sampled blood TCRbeta repertoires from subjects exposed to, actively infected with, or recovered from COVID-19. A freely available public database, intended as a resource for researchers studying the immune response to SARS-CoV-2, is where the repertoires were released. The samples were drawn from the first 160 participants of the ongoing ImmuneRACE study and from 1,254 subjects provided by 6 global collaborators. Nearly every sample came with metadata listing a de-identified subject ID, COVID-19 status, age in years and sex. Where available, HLA class I and class II types were taken from metadata supplied by the sample provider and were not determined by assay-based typing. Paper-wide results and their limitations: The quantity of clinical and demographic metadata differed by source and by participant and was supplied without curation.

CDR1 and CDR2, per the germline V gene (reference sequence), are SGHNT and YYREEE. The CDR3 numbers 15 residues from cysteine through phenylalanine. Of all the DNA, just the CDR3 is kept, 45 bases in frame from base 1. V is trimmed back by 4 bases and J by 4 bases, and the junction contains 9 bases that no gene match accounts for. As regards this clone: What antigen it recognizes has not been identified. No clone much larger than this one lies a single base away; base qualities are absent.

The immunoSEQ Assay, a bias-controlled multiplex PCR, was used to amplify TCRbeta CDR3 regions from genomic DNA. Per the original workflow: Within the assay, amplification of reference gene primers was used to estimate how many nucleated cells each sample contained. Sequence reads were collapsed and filtered to measure the absolute abundance of every unique TCRbeta CDR3 rearrangement. For each sample, productive Simpson clonality was calculated by taking the square root of Simpson's diversity index across productive rearrangements. TCRdb holds this immuneACCESS table with in-frame rearrangements only. Some clones are missing; in checked studies, unresolved V genes explain under half, and the rest has no known cause. The V and J calls and clone size are taken from that table; D and trimming were inferred from the DNA. Across this sample there are around 110,000 clones, with more than 80% seen only once. The ten largest make up almost 4.5% of the sample.

The collaborating institutions used their own protocols to collect whole blood in K2EDTA tubes. For TCRbeta analysis, collaborator samples were shipped as frozen whole blood, as isolated PBMCs, or as DNA extracted from either sample type. The chain is encoded by TRBV5-4 joined to TRBJ2-7; 9 bases in between match TRBD1. The TCR sequence derives from a man aged 35-49 years with acute or convalescent COVID-19. Sample: peripheral blood. CDR3 reads: CASSPGQGRGYEQYF. The DNA sequence follows: TGTGCCAGCAGCCCGGGACAGGGTCGGGGGTACGAGCAGTACTTC.